This section outlines one T cell receptor (beta chain) sequence together with its context. The antigen is unknown. Within the sample, other DNA sequences also encode this same CDR3. Clones were read by immunoSEQ multiplex PCR, and TCRdb kept only the in-frame ones, dropping some. Of 110,000 or so clones listed, 85% to 95% are singletons. The data were taken from a study of siplizumab effects on memory and regulatory T cells. General study findings and limits: It was never confirmed that proliferating Tregs from siplizumab cultures were suppressive.

Unmatched junction bases numbered 1, after V lost 2 bases and J lost 4 bases. Germline V gene data show CDR1 as SGDLS and CDR2 as YYNGEE. CDR3 size: 14 residues. Material: CD4+ T cells sorted from blood. This sequence joins TRBV9 and TRBJ2-5; 11 positions agree with TRBD1. This TCR derives from a human donor in good health. As DNA, the CDR3 is TGTGCCAGCAGCGTGGGACAGGGGGGAGAGACCCAGTACTTC. It encodes CASSVGQGGETQYF.